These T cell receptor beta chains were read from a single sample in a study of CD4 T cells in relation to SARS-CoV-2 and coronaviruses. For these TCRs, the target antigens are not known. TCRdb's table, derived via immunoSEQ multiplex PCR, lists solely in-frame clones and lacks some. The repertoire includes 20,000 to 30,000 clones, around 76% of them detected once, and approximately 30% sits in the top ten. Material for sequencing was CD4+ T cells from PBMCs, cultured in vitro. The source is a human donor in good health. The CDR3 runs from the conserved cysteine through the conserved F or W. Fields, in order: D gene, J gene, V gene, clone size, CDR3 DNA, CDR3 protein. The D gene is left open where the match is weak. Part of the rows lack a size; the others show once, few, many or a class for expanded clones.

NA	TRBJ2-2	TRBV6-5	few	TGTGCCAGCAGTTACTCCTGGGCGAACACCGGGGAGCTGTTTTTT	CASSYSWANTGELFF
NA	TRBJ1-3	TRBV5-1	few	TGCGCCAGCAGCTTAGGGGACTCTGGAAACACCATATATTTT	CASSLGDSGNTIYF
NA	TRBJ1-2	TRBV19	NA	TGTGCCAGTAGTCCACATGAAGCAGGGAGAGTTCACTATGGCTACACCTTC	CASSPHEAGRVHYGYTF
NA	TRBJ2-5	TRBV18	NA	TGTGCCAGCTCACCACGTCTTGATAGCCAAGAGACCCAGTACTTC	CASSPRLDSQETQYF
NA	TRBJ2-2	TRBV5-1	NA	TGCGCCAGCAGCTTGACCCAGGGGACCGGGGAGCTGTTTTTT	CASSLTQGTGELFF
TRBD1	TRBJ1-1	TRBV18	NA	TGTGCCAGCTCTATACTATATCGACAGGGGAGTAATTTTACTGAAGCTTTCTTT	CASSILYRQGSNFTEAFF
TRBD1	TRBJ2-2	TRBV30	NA	TGTGCCTGGAGTACCCAATCCGGGACAGGGAACACCGGGGAGCTGTTTTTT	CAWSTQSGTGNTGELFF
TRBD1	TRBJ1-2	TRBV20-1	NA	TGCAGTGCTAGTCCGGGACAGGGGTATGGCTACACCTTC	CSASPGQGYGYTF
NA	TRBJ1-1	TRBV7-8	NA	TGTGCCAGCAGCTTAGCGGAGGGTGATAACACTGAAGCTTTCTTT	CASSLAEGDNTEAFF
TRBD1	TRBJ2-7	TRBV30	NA	TGTGCTTACCGGGACAGGGGCCACGAGCAGTACTTC	CAYRDRGHEQYF
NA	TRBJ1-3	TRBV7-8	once	TGTGCCAGCAGCTTAGAAATGCGGTTCTCTGGAAACACCATATATTTT	CASSLEMRFSGNTIYF
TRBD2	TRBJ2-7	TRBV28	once	TGTGCCAGCAGTCCCACGGGACTAGCGGGAGTGTACGAGCAGTACTTC	CASSPTGLAGVYEQYF
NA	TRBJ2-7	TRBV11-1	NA	TGTGCCAGCAGCTTAGGGAGGCAGGGGATCTACGAGCAGTACTTC	CASSLGRQGIYEQYF
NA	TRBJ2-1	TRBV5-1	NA	TGCGCCAGCAGCACACGACAGGCGGCTAATGAGCAGTTCTTC	CASSTRQAANEQFF
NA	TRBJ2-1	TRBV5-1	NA	TGCGCCAGCAGCTCGACCGGGGGCTCCTACAATGAGCAGTTCTTC	CASSSTGGSYNEQFF
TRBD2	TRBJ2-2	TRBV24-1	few	TGTGCCACCGGGCCTAGCGGGAATAGAATTAACACCGGGGAGCTGTTTTTT	CATGPSGNRINTGELFF
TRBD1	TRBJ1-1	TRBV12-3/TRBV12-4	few	TGTGCCAGTACAACAGGGGTCGCTGAAGCTTTCTTT	CASTTGVAEAFF
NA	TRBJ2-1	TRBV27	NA	TGTGCTTGCACGAAAAAGGTGGGTTCCTACAATGAGCAGTTCTTC	CACTKKVGSYNEQFF
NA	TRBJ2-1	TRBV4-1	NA	TGCGCCAGCACCCTCTTGACAGGACAGTTCTTC	CASTLLTGQFF
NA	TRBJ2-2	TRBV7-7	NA	TGTGCCAGCAGCTTAGGACAGGCGAACACCGGGGAGCTGTTTTTT	CASSLGQANTGELFF